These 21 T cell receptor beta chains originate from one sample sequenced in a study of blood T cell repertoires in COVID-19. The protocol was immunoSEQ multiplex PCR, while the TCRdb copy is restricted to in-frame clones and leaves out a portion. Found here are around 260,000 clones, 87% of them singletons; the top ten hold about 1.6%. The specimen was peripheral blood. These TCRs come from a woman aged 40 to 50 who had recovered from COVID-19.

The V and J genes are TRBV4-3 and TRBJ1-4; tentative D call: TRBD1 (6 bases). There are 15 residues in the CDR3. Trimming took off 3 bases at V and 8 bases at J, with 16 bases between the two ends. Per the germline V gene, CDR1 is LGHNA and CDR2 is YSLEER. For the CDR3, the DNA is TGCGCCAGCAGCCAGTCGGGGGGGCGCGCAGAAAAACTGTTTTTT. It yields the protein CASSQSGGRAEKLFF.

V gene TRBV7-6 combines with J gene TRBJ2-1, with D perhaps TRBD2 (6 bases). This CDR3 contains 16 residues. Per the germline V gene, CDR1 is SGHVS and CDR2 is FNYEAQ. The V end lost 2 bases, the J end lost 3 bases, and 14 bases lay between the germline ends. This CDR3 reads CASSLKRAGIYNEQFF. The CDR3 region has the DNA TGTGCCAGCAGCTTAAAGCGGGCAGGGATCTACAATGAGCAGTTCTTC. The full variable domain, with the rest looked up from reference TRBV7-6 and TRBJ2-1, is GAGVSQSPRYKVTKRGQDVALRCDPISGHVSLYWYRQALGQGPEFLTYFNYEAQQDKSGLPNDRFSAERPEGSISTLTIQRTEQRDSAMYRCASSLKRAGIYNEQFFGPGTRLTVL.

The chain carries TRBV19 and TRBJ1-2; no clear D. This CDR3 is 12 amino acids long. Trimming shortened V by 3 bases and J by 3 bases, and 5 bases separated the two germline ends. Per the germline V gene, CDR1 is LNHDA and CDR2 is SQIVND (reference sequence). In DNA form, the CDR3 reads TGTGCCAGTAGTATCCCGGACTATGGCTACACCTTC. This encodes CASSIPDYGYTF.

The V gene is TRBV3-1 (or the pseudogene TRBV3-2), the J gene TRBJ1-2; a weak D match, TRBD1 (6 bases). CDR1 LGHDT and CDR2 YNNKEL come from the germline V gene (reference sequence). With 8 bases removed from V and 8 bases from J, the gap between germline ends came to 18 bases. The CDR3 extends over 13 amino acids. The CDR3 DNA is TGTGCCAGCGCCACCAGGGGATCACAGGGCTACACCTTC. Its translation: CASATRGSQGYTF.

In DNA form, the CDR3 reads TGTGCCAGCAGCTTGCAGCGGGGGTATCAGTATTTT. This codes for CASSLQRGYQYF. The V call is TRBV5-6, the J call TRBJ2-3; 8 nucleotides agree with TRBD2. Germline values: CDR1 SGHDT, CDR2 YYEEEE. Trimming at V came to 1 base and at J to 12 bases, leaving 4 bases not matched to a gene. There are 12 residues in the CDR3. The variable domain in full, completed from reference TRBV5-6 and TRBJ2-3, reads DAGVTQSPTHLIKTRGQQVTLRCSPKSGHDTVSWYQQALGQGPQFIFQYYEEEERQRGNFPDRFSGHQFPNYSSELNVNALLLGDSALYLCASSLQRGYQYFGPGTRLTVL.

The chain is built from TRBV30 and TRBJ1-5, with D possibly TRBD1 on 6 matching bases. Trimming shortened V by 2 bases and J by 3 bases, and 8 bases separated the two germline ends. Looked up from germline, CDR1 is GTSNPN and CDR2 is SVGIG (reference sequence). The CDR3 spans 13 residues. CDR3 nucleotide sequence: TGTGCCTGGAGTCGACAGGACAATCAGCCCCAGCATTTT. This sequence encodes CAWSRQDNQPQHF.

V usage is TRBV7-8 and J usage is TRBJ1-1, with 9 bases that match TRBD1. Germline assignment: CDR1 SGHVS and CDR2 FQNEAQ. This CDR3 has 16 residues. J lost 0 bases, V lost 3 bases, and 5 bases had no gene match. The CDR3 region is CASSLGQGPMNTEAFF. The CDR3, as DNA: TGTGCCAGCAGCTTGGGACAGGGACCCATGAACACTGAAGCTTTCTTT.

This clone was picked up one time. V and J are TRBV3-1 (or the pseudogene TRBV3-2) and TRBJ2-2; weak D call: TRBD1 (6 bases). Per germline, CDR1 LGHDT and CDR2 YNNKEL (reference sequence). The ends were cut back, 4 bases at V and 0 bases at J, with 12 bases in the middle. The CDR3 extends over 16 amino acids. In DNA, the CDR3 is TGTGCCAGCAGCCCAGACAGGAATCCGAACACCGGGGAGCTGTTTTTT. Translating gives CASSPDRNPNTGELFF.

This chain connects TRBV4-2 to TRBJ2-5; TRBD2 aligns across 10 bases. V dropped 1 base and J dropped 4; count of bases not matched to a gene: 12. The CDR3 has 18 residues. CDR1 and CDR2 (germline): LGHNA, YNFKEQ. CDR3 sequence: CASSQAGLAGEEGETQYF. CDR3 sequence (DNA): TGTGCCAGCAGCCAAGCTGGCCTAGCGGGGGAGGAGGGAGAGACCCAGTACTTC.

For the CDR3, the DNA is TGTGCCAGCAGCTATGCGGGGCGGAACACTGAAGCTTTCTTT. Translation gives CASSYAGRNTEAFF. V is TRBV11-2 and J is TRBJ1-1; a possible D gene is TRBD1 (5 bases). V lost 4 bases and J 1 base, leaving 10 bases between the germline ends. CDR1 is SGHAT and CDR2 is FQNNGV in the germline V gene. This CDR3 is 14 amino acids long.

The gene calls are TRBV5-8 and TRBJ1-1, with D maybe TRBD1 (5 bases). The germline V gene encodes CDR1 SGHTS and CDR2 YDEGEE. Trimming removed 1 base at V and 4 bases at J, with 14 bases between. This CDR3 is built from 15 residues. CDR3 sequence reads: CASSLSPWGGTEAFF. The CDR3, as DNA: TGTGCCAGCAGCTTGTCTCCTTGGGGGGGCACTGAAGCTTTCTTT.

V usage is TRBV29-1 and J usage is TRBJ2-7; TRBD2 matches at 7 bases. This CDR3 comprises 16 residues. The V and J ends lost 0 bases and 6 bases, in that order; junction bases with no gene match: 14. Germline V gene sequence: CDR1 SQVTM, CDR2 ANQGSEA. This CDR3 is CSVEDHGAGAKAEQYF. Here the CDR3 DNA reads TGCAGCGTTGAAGATCATGGGGCGGGAGCTAAGGCCGAGCAGTACTTC.

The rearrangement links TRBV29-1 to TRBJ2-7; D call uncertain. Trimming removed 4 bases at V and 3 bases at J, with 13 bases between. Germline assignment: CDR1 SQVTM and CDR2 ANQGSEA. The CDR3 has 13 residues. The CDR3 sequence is CSVVSSLDYEQYF. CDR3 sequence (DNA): TGCAGCGTTGTATCCTCACTCGACTACGAGCAGTACTTC.

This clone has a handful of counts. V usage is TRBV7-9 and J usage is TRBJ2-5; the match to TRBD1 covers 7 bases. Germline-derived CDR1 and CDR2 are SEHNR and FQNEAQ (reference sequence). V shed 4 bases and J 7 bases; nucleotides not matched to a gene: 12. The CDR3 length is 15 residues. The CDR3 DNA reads TGTGCCAGCAGCTCCCCCGACAGGGTCATCGCGACCCAGTACTTC. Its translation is CASSSPDRVIATQYF.

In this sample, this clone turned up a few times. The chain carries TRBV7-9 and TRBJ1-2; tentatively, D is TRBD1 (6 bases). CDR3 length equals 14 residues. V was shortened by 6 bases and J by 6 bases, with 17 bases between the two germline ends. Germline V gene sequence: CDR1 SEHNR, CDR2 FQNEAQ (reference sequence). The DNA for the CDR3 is TGTGCCAGCAGTCGTCTCGGACAGCCGGATGGCTACACCTTC. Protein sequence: CASSRLGQPDGYTF.

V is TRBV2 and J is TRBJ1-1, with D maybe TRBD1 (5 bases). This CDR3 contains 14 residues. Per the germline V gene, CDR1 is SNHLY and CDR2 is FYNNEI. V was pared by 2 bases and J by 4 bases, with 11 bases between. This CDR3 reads CASSEWGRLTEAFF. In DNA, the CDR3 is TGTGCCAGCAGTGAATGGGGGAGGCTCACTGAAGCTTTCTTT.

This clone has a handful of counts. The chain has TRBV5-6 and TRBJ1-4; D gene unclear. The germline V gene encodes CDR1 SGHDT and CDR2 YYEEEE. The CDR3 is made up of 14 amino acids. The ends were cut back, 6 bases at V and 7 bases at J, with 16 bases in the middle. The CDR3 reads CASTQRIGGEKLFF. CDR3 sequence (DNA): TGTGCCAGCACCCAGCGTATAGGAGGTGAAAAACTGTTTTTT.

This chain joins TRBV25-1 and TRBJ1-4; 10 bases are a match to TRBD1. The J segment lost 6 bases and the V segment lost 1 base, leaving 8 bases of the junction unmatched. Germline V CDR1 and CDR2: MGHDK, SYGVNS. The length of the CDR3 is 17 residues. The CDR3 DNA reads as TGTGCCAGCAGTGAATTCGAATATGGGACAGGGGATGAAAAACTGTTTTTT. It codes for CASSEFEYGTGDEKLFF.

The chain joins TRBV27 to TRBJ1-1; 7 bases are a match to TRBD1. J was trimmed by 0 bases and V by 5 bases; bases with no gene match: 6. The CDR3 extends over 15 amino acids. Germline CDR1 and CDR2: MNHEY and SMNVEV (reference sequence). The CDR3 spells CASSIGQALNTEAFF. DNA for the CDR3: TGTGCCAGCAGTATAGGACAGGCACTGAACACTGAAGCTTTCTTT.

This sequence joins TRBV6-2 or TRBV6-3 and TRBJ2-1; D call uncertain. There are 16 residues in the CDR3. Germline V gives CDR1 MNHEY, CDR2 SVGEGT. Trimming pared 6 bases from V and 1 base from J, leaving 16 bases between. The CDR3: CASSTPLVSSYNEQFF. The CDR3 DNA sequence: TGTGCCAGCAGCACGCCCCTCGTTAGTTCCTACAATGAGCAGTTCTTC.

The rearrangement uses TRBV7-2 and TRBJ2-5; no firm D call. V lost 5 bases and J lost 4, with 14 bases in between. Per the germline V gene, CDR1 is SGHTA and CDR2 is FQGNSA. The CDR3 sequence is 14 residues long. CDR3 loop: CASSRGTLIETQYF. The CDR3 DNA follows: TGTGCCAGCAGCCGCGGTACCTTAATAGAGACCCAGTACTTC.